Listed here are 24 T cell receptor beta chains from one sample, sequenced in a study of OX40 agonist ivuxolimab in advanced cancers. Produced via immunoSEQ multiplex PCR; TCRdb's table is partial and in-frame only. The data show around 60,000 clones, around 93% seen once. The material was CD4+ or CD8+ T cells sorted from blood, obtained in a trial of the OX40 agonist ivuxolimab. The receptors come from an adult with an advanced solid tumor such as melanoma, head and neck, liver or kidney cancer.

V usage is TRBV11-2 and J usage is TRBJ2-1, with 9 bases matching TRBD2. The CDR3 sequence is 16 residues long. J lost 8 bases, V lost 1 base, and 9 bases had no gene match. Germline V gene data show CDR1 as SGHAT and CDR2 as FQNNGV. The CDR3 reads CASSLGSIAGVHEQFF. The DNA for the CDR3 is TGTGCCAGCAGCTTAGGTTCGATAGCGGGAGTCCATGAGCAGTTCTTC.

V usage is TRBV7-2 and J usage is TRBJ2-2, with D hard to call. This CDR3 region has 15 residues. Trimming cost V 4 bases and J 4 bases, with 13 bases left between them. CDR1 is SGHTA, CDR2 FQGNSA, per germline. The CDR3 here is CASSSRRGLTGELFF. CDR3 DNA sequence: TGTGCCAGCAGCTCCCGGCGCGGCCTCACCGGGGAGCTGTTTTTT.

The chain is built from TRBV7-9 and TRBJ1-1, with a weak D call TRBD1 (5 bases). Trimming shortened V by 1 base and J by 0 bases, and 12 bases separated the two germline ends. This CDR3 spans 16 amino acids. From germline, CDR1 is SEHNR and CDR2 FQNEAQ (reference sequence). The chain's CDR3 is CASSLGGPTMNTEAFF. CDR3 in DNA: TGTGCCAGCAGCTTAGGGGGACCGACAATGAACACTGAAGCTTTCTTT.

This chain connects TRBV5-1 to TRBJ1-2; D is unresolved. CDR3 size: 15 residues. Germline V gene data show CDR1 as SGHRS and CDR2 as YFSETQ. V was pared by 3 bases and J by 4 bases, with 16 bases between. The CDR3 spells CASSSERDPIYGYTF. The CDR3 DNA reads TGCGCCAGCAGCTCTGAGAGAGATCCCATCTATGGCTACACCTTC.

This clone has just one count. The CDR3 loop is CASSNSGGWETQYF. The CDR3 region has the DNA TGTGCCAGCAGCAATTCAGGGGGTTGGGAGACCCAGTACTTC. The rearrangement joins TRBV7-3 to TRBJ2-5, with TRBD1 identical over 7 bases. The CDR3 is made up of 14 amino acids. V shed 5 bases and J 5 bases; nucleotides not matched to a gene: 8. Germline V gives CDR1 SGHTA, CDR2 FQGTGA.

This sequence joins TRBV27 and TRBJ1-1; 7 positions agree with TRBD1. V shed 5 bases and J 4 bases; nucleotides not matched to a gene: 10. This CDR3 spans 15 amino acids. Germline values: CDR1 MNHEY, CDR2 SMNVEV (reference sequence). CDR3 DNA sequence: TGTGCCAGCAGTCCTGCCCAGGGGGTTGGCACTGAAGCTTTCTTT. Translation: CASSPAQGVGTEAFF.

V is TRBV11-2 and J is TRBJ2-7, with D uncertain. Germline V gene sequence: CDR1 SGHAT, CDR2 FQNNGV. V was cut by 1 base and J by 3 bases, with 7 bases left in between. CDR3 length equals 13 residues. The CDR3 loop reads CASSLGSLYEQYF. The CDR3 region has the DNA TGTGCCAGCAGCTTAGGATCCCTCTACGAGCAGTACTTC.

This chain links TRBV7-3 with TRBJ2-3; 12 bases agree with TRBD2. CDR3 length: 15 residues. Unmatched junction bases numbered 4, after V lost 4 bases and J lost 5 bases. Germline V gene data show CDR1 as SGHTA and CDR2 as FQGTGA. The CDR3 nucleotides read TGTGCCAGCAGCTGGACTAGCGGGACCCAAGATACGCAGTATTTT. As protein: CASSWTSGTQDTQYF.

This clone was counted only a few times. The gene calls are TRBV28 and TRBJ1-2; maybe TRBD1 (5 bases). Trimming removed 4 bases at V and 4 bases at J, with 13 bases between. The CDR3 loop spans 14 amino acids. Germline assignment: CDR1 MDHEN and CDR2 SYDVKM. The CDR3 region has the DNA TGTGCCAGCAGTTCAGTGACAGCGCCCTATGGCTACACCTTC. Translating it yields CASSSVTAPYGYTF.

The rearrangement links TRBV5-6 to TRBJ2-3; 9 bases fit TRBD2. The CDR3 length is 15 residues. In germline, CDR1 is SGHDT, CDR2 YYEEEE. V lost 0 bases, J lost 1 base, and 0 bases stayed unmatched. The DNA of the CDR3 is TGTGCCAGCAGCTTGGCTAGCGGGGGCACAGATACGCAGTATTTT. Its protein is CASSLASGGTDTQYF.

The CDR3: CASSSFAGGLYEQYF. The CDR3 nucleotides read TGTGCCAGCAGTTCATTCGCGGGAGGTCTTTACGAGCAGTACTTC. The gene calls are TRBV6-5 and TRBJ2-7; 8 nucleotides agree with TRBD2. From germline, CDR1 is MNHEY and CDR2 SVGAGI. The trim removed 4 bases at V and 4 bases at J, leaving 9 bases unmatched. There are 15 residues in the CDR3.

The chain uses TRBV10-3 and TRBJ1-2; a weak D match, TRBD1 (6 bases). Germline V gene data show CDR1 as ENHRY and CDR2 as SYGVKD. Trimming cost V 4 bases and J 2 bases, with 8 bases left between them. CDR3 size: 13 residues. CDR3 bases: TGTGCCATCAGTGGACAGGCCAACTATGGCTACACCTTC. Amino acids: CAISGQANYGYTF.

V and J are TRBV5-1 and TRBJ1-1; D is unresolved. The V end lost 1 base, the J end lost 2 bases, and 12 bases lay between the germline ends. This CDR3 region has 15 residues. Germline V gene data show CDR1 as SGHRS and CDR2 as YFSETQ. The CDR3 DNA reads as TGCGCCAGCAGCTTGTCGGGCTTGATTAACACTGAAGCTTTCTTT. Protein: CASSLSGLINTEAFF.

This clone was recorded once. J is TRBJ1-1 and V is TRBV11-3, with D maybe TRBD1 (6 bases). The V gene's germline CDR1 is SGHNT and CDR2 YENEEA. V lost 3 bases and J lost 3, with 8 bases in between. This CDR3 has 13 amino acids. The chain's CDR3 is CASSFSGDTEAFF. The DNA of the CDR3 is TGTGCCAGCAGCTTTTCAGGGGACACTGAAGCTTTCTTT. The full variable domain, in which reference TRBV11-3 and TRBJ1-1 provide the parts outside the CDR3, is EAGVVQSPRYKIIEKKQPVAFWCNPISGHNTLYWYLQNLGQGPELLIRYENEEAVDDSQLPKDRFSAERLKGVDSTLKIQPAELGDSAVYLCASSFSGDTEAFFGQGTRLTVV.

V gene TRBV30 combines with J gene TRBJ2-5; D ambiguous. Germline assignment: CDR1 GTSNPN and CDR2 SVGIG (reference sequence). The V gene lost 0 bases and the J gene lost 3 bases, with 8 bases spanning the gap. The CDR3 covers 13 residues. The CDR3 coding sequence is TGTGCCTGGAGTGTAAACCTGAAAGAGACCCAGTACTTC. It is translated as CAWSVNLKETQYF.

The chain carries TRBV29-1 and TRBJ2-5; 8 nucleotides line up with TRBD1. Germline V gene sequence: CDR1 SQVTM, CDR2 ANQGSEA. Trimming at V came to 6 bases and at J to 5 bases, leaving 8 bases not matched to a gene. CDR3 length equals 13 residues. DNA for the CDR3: TGCAGCGTACCCCGGACAGGGTCGGAGACCCAGTACTTC. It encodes CSVPRTGSETQYF.

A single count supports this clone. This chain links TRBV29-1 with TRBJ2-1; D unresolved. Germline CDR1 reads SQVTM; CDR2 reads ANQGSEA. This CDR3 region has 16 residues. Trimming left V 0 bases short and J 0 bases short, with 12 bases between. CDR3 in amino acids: CSVEDLSRGSYNEQFF. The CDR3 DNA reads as TGCAGCGTTGAAGATCTGAGCCGAGGCTCCTACAATGAGCAGTTCTTC.

In DNA, the CDR3 is TGCGCCAGCAGCGGGGGCCCCGGGGGAGAGACCCAGTACTTC. This gives the protein CASSGGPGGETQYF. The chain joins TRBV5-1 to TRBJ2-5, with D perhaps TRBD1 or TRBD2 (6 bases each). CDR1 is SGHRS and CDR2 is YFSETQ in the germline V gene. Trimming removed 4 bases from V and 4 bases from J, with 14 bases in between. The CDR3 is made up of 14 amino acids.

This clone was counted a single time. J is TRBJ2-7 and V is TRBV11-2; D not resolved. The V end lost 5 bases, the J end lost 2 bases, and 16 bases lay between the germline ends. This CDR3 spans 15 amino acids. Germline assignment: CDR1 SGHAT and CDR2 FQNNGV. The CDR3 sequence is CASSTDPGGTYEQYF. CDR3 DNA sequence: TGTGCCAGCAGCACCGACCCCGGCGGAACCTACGAGCAGTACTTC.

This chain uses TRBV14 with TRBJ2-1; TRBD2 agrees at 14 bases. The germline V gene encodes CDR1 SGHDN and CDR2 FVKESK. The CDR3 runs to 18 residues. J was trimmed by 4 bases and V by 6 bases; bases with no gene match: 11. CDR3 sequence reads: CASSPTSGRASYYNEQFF. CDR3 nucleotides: TGTGCCAGCAGTCCGACTAGCGGGAGGGCCAGTTATTACAATGAGCAGTTCTTC.

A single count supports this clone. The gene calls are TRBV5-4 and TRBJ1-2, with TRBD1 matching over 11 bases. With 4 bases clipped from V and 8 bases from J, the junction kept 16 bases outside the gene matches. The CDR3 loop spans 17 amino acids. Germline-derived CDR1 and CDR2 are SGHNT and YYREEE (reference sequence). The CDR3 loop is CASSLGTGGGPLYGYTF. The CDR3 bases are TGTGCCAGCAGCCTTGGGACAGGGGGAGGCCCACTATACGGCTACACCTTC.

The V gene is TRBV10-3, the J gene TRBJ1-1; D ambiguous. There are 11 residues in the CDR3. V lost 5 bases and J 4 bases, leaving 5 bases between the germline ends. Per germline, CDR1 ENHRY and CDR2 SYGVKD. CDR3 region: CAISSGTEAFF. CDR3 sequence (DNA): TGTGCCATCAGTTCCGGCACTGAAGCTTTCTTT.

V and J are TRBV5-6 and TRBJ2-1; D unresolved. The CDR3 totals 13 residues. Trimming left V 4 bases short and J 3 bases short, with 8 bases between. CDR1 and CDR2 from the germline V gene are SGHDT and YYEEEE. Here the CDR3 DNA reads TGTGCCAGCAGCCGTACAGACTACAATGAGCAGTTCTTC. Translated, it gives CASSRTDYNEQFF. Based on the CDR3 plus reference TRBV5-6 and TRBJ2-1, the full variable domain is DAGVTQSPTHLIKTRGQQVTLRCSPKSGHDTVSWYQQALGQGPQFIFQYYEEEERQRGNFPDRFSGHQFPNYSSELNVNALLLGDSALYLCASSRTDYNEQFFGPGTRLTVL.

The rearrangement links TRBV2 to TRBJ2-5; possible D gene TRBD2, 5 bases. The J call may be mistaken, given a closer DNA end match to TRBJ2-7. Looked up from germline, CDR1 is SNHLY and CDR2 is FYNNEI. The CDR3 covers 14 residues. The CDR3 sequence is CASSGLGEIYEQYF. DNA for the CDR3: TGTGCCAGCAGTGGGCTTGGGGAGATCTACGAGCAGTACTTC.